The sequence of this T cell receptor beta chain was determined in a study of cytomegalovirus exposure and HLA in healthy donors. The primer mix had 60 Vbeta and 13 Jbeta primers. This table comes from immunoSEQ multiplex PCR, and its TCRdb copy is limited to in-frame clones, with some not included. There are about 120,000 clones in the sample; about 75% occur only once, and approximately 30% lies in the top ten. The sequenced sample was PBMCs. The sequence was collected from a man between 60 and 70 years old in good health and CMV-seropositive.

CDR3 region: CASSPNTGVGTEAFF. In DNA form, the CDR3 reads TGTGCCAGCTCACCCAACACAGGGGTGGGGACTGAAGCTTTCTTT. The V gene is TRBV18, the J gene TRBJ1-1, with TRBD1 matching 7 bases. CDR3 length: 15 amino acids. Germline lookup yields CDR1 KGHSH and CDR2 LQKENI. The J segment lost 5 bases and the V segment lost 3 bases, leaving 9 bases of the junction unmatched.